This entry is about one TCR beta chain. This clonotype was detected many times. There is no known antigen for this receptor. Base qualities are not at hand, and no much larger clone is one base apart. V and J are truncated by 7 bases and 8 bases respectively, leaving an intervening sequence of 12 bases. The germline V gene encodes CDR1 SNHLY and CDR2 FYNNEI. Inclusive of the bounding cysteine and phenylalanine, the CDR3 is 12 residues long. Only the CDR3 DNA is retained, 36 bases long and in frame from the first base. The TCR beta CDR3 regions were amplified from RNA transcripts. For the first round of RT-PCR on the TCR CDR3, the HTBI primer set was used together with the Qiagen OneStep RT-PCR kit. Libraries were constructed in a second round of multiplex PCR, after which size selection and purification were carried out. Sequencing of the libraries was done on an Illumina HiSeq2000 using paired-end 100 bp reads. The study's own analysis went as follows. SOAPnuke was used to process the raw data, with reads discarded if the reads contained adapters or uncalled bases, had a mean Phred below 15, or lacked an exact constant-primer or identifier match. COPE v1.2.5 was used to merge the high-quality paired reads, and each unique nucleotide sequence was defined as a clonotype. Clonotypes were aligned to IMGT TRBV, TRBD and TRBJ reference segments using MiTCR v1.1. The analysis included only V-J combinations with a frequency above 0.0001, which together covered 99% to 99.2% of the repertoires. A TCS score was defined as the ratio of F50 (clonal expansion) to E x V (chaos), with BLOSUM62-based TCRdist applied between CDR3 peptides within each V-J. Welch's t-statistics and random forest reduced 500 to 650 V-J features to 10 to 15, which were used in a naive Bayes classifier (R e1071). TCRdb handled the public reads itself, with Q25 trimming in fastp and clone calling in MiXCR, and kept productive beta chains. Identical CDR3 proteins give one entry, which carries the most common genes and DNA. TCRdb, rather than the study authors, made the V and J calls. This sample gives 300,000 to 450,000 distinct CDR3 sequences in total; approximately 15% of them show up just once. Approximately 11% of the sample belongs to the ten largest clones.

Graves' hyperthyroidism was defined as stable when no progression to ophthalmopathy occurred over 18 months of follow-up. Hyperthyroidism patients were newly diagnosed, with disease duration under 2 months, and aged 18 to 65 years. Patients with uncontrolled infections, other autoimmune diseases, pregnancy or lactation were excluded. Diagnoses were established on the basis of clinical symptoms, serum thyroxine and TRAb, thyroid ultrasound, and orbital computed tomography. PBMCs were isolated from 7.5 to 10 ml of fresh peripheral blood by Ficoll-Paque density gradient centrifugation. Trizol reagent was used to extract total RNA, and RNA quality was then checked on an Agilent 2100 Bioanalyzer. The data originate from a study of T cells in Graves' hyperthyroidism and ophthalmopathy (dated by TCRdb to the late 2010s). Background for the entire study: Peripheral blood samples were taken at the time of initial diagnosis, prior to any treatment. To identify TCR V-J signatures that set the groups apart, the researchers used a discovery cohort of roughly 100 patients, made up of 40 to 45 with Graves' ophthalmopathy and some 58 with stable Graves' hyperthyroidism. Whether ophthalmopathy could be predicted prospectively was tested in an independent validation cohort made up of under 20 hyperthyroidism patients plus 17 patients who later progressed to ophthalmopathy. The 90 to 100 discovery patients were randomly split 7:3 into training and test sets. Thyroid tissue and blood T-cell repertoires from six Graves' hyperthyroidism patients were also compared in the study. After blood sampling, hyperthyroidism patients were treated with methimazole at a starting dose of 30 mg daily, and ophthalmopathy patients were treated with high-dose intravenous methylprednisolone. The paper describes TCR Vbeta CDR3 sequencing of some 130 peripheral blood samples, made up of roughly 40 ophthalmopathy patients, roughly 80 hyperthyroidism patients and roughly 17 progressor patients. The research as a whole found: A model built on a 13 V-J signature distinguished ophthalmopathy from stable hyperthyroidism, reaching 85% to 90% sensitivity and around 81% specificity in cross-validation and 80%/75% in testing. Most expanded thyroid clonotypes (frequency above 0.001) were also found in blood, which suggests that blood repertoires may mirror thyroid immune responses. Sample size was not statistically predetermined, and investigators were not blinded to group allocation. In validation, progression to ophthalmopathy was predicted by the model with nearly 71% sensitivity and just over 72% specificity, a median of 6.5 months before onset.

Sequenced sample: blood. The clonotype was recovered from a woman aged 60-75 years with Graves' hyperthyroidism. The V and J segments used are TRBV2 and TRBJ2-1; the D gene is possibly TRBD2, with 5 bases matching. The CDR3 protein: CASTPGVDEQFF. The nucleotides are TGTGCCAGCACCCCCGGGGTCGATGAGCAGTTCTTC.